The T cell receptor (beta chain) described here comes from a study of blood T cell repertoires in COVID-19. The wider study: The samples span acute and convalescent COVID-19 from the United States, Italy and Spain.

The junction had 4 bases not matched to a gene; V was cut back by 1 base and J by 6 bases. The CDR3 runs 15 residues. Looked up from germline, CDR1 is MNHNY and CDR2 is SVGAGI (reference sequence). Data came from immunoSEQ multiplex PCR; TCRdb stores just in-frame clones and leaves some out. Of around 68,000 clones in the sample, approximately 86% were seen once. Only one count was recorded for this clone. The TCR sequence derives from a woman aged 50 to 60 with acute or convalescent COVID-19. The sequencing sample was made of peripheral blood. The genes are TRBV6-6 and TRBJ1-4, with 8 bases matching TRBD1. In DNA form, the CDR3 reads TGTGCCAGCAGTTACTTTCAGGGGGCGGATGAAAAACTGTTTTTT. Its protein product is CASSYFQGADEKLFF.